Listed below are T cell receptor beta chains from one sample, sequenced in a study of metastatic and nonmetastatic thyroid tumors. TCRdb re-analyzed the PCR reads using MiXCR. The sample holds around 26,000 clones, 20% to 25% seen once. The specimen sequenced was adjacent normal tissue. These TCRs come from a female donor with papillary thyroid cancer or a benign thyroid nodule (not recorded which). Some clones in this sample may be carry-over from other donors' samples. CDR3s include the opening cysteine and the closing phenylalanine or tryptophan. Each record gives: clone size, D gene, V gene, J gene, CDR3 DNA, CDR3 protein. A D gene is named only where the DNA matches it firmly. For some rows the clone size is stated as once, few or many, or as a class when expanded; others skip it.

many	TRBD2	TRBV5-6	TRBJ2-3	TGTGCCAGCAGCCCCCTAGGGGCGGGAGGGACAGATACGCAGTATTTT	CASSPLGAGGTDTQYF
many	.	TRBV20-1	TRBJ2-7	TGCAGTGCTAGGAACGCGAACCTTAGGGGGAACGAGCAGTACTTC	CSARNANLRGNEQYF
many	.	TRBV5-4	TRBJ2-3	TGTGCCAGCAGTCCTACAGGAGACTTCACAGATACGCAGTATTTT	CASSPTGDFTDTQYF
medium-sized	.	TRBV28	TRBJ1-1	TGTGCCAGCAGTTTATATAGCACTGAAGCTTTCTTT	CASSLYSTEAFF
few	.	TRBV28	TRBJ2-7	TGTGCCAGCAGACCACTTTCGGGGGCCTACGAGCAGTACTTC	CASRPLSGAYEQYF
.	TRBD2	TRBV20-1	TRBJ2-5	TGCAGTGCCTCATCGGGCGGGAGGGCCGAGAGGACCCAGTACTTC	CSASSGGRAERTQYF
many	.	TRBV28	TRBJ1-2	TGTGCCAGCAGTTTTAATGGAAACTATGGCTACACCTTC	CASSFNGNYGYTF
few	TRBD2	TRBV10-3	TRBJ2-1	TGTGCCATCAGCCCGGCTAGCGGGAGAGGCTACAATGAGCAGTTCTTC	CAISPASGRGYNEQFF
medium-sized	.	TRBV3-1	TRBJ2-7	TGTGCCAGCAGCCACCAGTACGAGCAGTACTTC	CASSHQYEQYF
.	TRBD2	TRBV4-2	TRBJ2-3	TGTGCCAGCAGCCAAGATAGTAGACTAGCGGTGACAGATACGCAGTATTTT	CASSQDSRLAVTDTQYF